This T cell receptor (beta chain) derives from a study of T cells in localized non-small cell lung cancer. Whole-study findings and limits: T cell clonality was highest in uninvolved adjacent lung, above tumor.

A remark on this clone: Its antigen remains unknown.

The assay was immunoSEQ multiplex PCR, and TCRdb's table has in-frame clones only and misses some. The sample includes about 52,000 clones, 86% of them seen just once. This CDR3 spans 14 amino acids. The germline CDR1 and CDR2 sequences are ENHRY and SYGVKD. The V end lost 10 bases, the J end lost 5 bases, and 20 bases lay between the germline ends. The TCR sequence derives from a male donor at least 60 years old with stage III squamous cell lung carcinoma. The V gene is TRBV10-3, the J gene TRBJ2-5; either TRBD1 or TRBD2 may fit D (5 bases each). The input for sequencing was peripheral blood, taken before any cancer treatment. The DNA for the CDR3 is TGTGCCACAGGATCGGGACCCCGGGGCGAGACCCAGTACTTC. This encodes CATGSGPRGETQYF.